This T cell receptor (beta chain) was captured in a study of T cell changes during pregnancy in multiple sclerosis. Clones were read by immunoSEQ multiplex PCR, and TCRdb kept only the in-frame ones, dropping some. This sample carries tens of thousands of clones, approximately 92% of them seen once, and the ten largest clones take less than 0.3%. The CDR3 totals 15 residues. The germline V gene has CDR1 MDHEN and CDR2 SYDVKM. V lost 5 bases, J lost 0 bases, and 6 bases stayed unmatched. V gene TRBV28 combines with J gene TRBJ1-1; 7 bases align to TRBD1. The source was CD4+ T cells from peripheral blood mononuclear cells, collected in the third trimester of pregnancy. The sequence was collected from a female donor with multiple sclerosis, enrolled in a pregnancy study. CDR3 DNA: TGTGCCAGCAGTGTCTCGGGACAGATGAACACTGAAGCTTTCTTT. As protein: CASSVSGQMNTEAFF.